This T cell receptor (beta chain) was identified during a study of blood T cell repertoires in COVID-19. Looking at the study overall: Samples representing acute and convalescent COVID-19 were sourced from the United States, Italy and Spain. T cells, B-cell-depleted T cells, or PBMCs provided the cDNA or gDNA that served as material.

Germline V gene sequence: CDR1 SGHRS, CDR2 YFSETQ. V shed 4 bases, J shed 2 bases, and the junction held 3 bases outside the gene matches. The CDR3 is 13 amino acids. In the study's own analysis: Quantification of nucleated cells was approximated via reference gene primer amplification. Sequencing was performed with immunoSEQ multiplex PCR; in TCRdb, only in-frame clones are kept and a portion is missing. That table gives V, J and clone size, and the DNA gave D and trimming. The table lists roughly 41,000 clones, over 70% of them singletons. The source material was peripheral blood. The TCR was taken from a human donor in a cohort sampled during active COVID-19. The chain recombines TRBV5-1 with TRBJ2-7; 7 positions agree with TRBD1. The CDR3 DNA reads TGCGCCAGCAGCCCCGGGACAGCCTACGAGCAGTACTTC. This gives the protein CASSPGTAYEQYF.